A selection of T cell receptor beta chains follows, all from one sample in a study of blood T cell repertoires in COVID-19. Data came from immunoSEQ multiplex PCR; TCRdb stores just in-frame clones and leaves some out. Of around 290,000 clones detected, 88% appear once; the ten largest clones hold 2% to 2.5%. Input material: PBMCs or T cells enriched from blood (not recorded which). Receptor source: a woman aged 60-70 years in a cohort exposed to, infected with or recovered from COVID-19 (not recorded which). Each CDR3 is given with its conserved first and last residue. Each record gives: CDR3 DNA, CDR3 protein, V gene, J gene, D gene, clone size. D genes are given only for firm matches. The size of a clone is reported for some rows only, either as once, few or many, or as a class for expanded clones.

CDR3nt: TGCGCCAGCAGCTTGAAGGCTAGCGGGTTCACAGATACGCAGTATTTT; CDR3aa: CASSLKASGFTDTQYF; v_gene: TRBV5-1; j_gene: TRBJ2-3; d_gene: TRBD2; abundance: -
CDR3nt: TGCGCCAGCAGCGAGACAGGGTTGAACACTGAAGCTTTCTTT; CDR3aa: CASSETGLNTEAFF; v_gene: TRBV5-1; j_gene: TRBJ1-1; d_gene: TRBD1; abundance: -
CDR3nt: TGTGCCAGCAGCCCTGGACGGACTAGACCAGATCTAGCCAAAAACATTCAGTACTTC; CDR3aa: CASSPGRTRPDLAKNIQYF; v_gene: TRBV27; j_gene: TRBJ2-4; d_gene: TRBD2; abundance: -
CDR3nt: TGTGCCAGTAGACACTCTCGCTCTAGGCCCCGATCTGGAAACACCATATATTTT; CDR3aa: CASRHSRSRPRSGNTIYF; v_gene: TRBV19; j_gene: TRBJ1-3; d_gene: -; abundance: few
CDR3nt: TGTGCCACCAGCAGAGATTTGCGACTAGCGGGTGATTCTTCCTACGAGCAGTACTTC; CDR3aa: CATSRDLRLAGDSSYEQYF; v_gene: TRBV15; j_gene: TRBJ2-7; d_gene: TRBD2; abundance: -
CDR3nt: TGTGCCATCAGTGAAGGGGATGTGACAAGGCAGTACTTC; CDR3aa: CAISEGDVTRQYF; v_gene: TRBV10-3; j_gene: TRBJ2-7; d_gene: -; abundance: once
CDR3nt: TGTGCCAGCAGCGCAGGAGCGGGGGGCCTTTCCGGCTACACCTTC; CDR3aa: CASSAGAGGLSGYTF; v_gene: TRBV11-1; j_gene: TRBJ1-2; d_gene: -; abundance: -
CDR3nt: TGTGCCAGCAGCAAACAGGGGGCGGGGGAAGCTTTCTTT; CDR3aa: CASSKQGAGEAFF; v_gene: TRBV2; j_gene: TRBJ1-1; d_gene: TRBD1; abundance: once
CDR3nt: TGTGCCAGCTCACCAATCAGCTTCCAGCGGGTGAGCTCTGGGGCCAACGTCCTGACTTTC; CDR3aa: CASSPISFQRVSSGANVLTF; v_gene: TRBV18; j_gene: TRBJ2-6; d_gene: -; abundance: -
CDR3nt: TGTGCCAGCAGCCAATGGGGACAGGGGGCATCTCAGCCCCAGCATTTT; CDR3aa: CASSQWGQGASQPQHF; v_gene: TRBV3-1/TRBV3-2; j_gene: TRBJ1-5; d_gene: TRBD1; abundance: -
CDR3nt: TGTGCCAGCTGGCCAGGGGGGACACAAGAGACCCAGTACTTC; CDR3aa: CASWPGGTQETQYF; v_gene: TRBV21-1; j_gene: TRBJ2-5; d_gene: -; abundance: -